The TCR beta chain under discussion was sequenced for a study of blood T cell repertoires in COVID-19 (TCRdb year 2020). Notes on the research overall: Collaborator samples came from the United States, Italy and Spain and covered acute and convalescent phases of COVID-19. Deeply sampled blood TCRbeta repertoires from subjects exposed to, actively infected with, or recovered from COVID-19 were included in the dataset. Samples came from the ongoing ImmuneRACE study (first 160 participants) plus 1,254 subjects from 6 global collaborators. HLA class I and class II types, where available, came from metadata supplied by the sample provider rather than from assay-based typing. The repertoires were released in a freely available public database intended as a resource for research on the immune response to SARS-CoV-2. Sample metadata almost always included a de-identified subject ID, COVID-19 status, age in years and sex. The prospective study material was composed of cDNA or gDNA derived from T cells, B-cell-depleted T cells, or PBMCs.

For this clone: What antigen it recognizes has not been identified. It has no much larger one-base neighbor in the sample; base qualities were not kept.

What the research found in general, with its limitations: The quantity of clinical and demographic metadata differed by source and by participant and was supplied without curation.

TCRbeta CDR3 regions were amplified from genomic DNA by means of the immunoSEQ Assay, a bias-controlled multiplex PCR. Per the authors' processing: Within the assay, amplification of reference gene primers was used to estimate how many nucleated cells each sample contained. Sequence reads were collapsed and filtered to measure the absolute abundance of every unique TCRbeta CDR3 rearrangement. For each sample, productive Simpson clonality was calculated by taking the square root of Simpson's diversity index across productive rearrangements. Imported from immuneACCESS, the table was reduced by TCRdb to in-frame sequences with V and J called. These copies leave out some clones; in studies compared against another copy, an unresolved V gene accounts for under half, and the cause of the remainder is not known. That table gives V, J and clone size, and the DNA gave D and trimming. Recorded for this sample are some 70,000 clones; approximately 86% of them occurred a single time. Jointly, the top ten make up more than 1.4% of the sample.

Each collaborating institution followed its own protocols to collect whole blood in K2EDTA tubes. For TCRbeta analysis, collaborators shipped samples in one of three forms: frozen whole blood, isolated PBMCs, or DNA extracted from either of those sample types. The CDR1 and CDR2 encoded by the germline V gene (reference sequence) are MNHEY and SMNVEV. For this chain, trimming is 6 bases at the V end and 2 bases at the J end, and the number of junction bases without a gene match is 4. The CDR3 holds 15 amino acids from the cysteine to the phenylalanine. Just the 45-base CDR3 DNA is kept, in frame starting at base 1.

The sequence was collected from a woman aged 60-70 years with acute or convalescent COVID-19. This receptor chain uses TRBV27 and TRBJ2-6; TRBD1 aligns with 7 central bases. Sequencing was carried out using peripheral blood. The encoded CDR3 is CASRLGQPGANVLTF. The base sequence is TGTGCCAGCAGGCTGGGACAGCCTGGGGCCAACGTCCTGACTTTC.